The clone carrying this TCR beta chain was found a few times. These data belong to a study of blood T cells in healthy people across ages. Germline CDR1 reads SQVTM; CDR2 reads ANQGSEA. This CDR3 is 16 amino acids long. The authors ran a second PCR of 7 to 11 cycles using a sample-barcoded 5' primer and a J-beta primer mix. TCRdb itself ran the 5' RACE reads through MiXCR, one entry per CDR3 protein. The sample includes around 700,000 distinct CDR3 sequences, 20% to 30% seen only once; the top ten take around 9.2%. Donors were healthy Caucasian individuals from Russia aged about 6 to 95. These sequences were also reported in another study, on T cells of mothers and their children. That report notes: Using the M1S primer, the second PCR added sample barcodes along with 2-4 random nucleotides. Thymic selection, a shaping force on TCR recombination output, acts similarly in related and unrelated pairs.

J is TRBJ2-5 and V is TRBV29-1, with 12 bases lining up with TRBD2. The J call may be wrong; the DNA end is better matched by TRBJ2-1. The sequencing input was blood. The sequence came from a boy aged 5-17 years in good health. CDR3: CSVIPSSGGATNEQFF. Here the CDR3 DNA reads TGCAGCGTTATTCCGTCTAGCGGGGGGGCTACCAATGAGCAGTTCTTC.